This paragraph reports one TCR beta chain. In the authors' methods: For nucleated cells, counts were estimated from reference gene primer amplification. Assay: immunoSEQ multiplex PCR; the TCRdb copy retains only in-frame clones and omits some. The V and J calls and clone size were taken over from that table, and D and trimming were inferred from the DNA. The repertoire holds around 200,000 clones, with 65% to 90% as singletons. This sample is drawn from a study of blood T cell repertoires in COVID-19. Study context: The cDNA or gDNA used as material had been derived from T cells, B-cell-depleted T cells, or PBMCs.

CDR1 and CDR2 (germline): MNHNY, SVGAGI (reference sequence). Trimming cost V 5 bases and J 8 bases, with 21 bases left between them. CDR3 length: 15 residues. This sequence joins TRBV6-6 and TRBJ1-2, with a weak D call TRBD1 (6 bases). The clonotype originates from a man aged 45-65 years with acute or convalescent COVID-19. Sequenced material: peripheral blood. This CDR3 reads CASSTQGARVVGYTF. DNA of the CDR3: TGTGCCAGCAGTACACAGGGTGCCAGGGTGGTCGGCTACACCTTC.